This TCR beta chain came from a study of cytomegalovirus exposure and HLA in healthy donors. Study results and limitations: For TCR beta chains, V- and J-gene trimming was later linked to a missense DCLRE1C variant.

Healthy individuals who donated bone marrow served as the donors. Use of 60 Vbeta and 13 Jbeta primers characterized the PCR. Measured with immunoSEQ multiplex PCR; TCRdb has only the in-frame clones, and not every one. The sample has 170,000 or so clones; under 85% are singletons. This clone was seen a few times. Its antigen is unidentified. CDR3 size: 14 residues. CDR1 is MDHEN and CDR2 is SYDVKM in the germline V gene. V trimming: 6 bases; J trimming: 4 bases; junction bases outside the gene matches: 7. This sequence originates from a male donor in good health and CMV-seronegative. The sample comprised PBMCs. This chain joins TRBV28 and TRBJ2-7; 9 nucleotides line up with TRBD2. The CDR3 coding sequence is TGTGCCAGCAGAAAGCGGGAGGTCGGGTACGAGCAGTACTTC. Protein sequence: CASRKREVGYEQYF.